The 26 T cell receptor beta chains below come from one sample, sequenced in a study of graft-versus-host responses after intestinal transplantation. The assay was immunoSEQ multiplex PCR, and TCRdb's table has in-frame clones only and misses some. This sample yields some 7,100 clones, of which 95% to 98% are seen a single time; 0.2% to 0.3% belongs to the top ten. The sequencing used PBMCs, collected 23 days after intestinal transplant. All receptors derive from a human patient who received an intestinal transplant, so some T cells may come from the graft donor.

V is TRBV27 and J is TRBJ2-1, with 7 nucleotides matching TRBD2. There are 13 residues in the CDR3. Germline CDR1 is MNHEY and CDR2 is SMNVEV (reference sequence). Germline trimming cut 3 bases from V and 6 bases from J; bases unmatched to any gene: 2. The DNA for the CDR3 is TGTGCCAGCAGTTTGCGGGGGAGCAATGAGCAGTTCTTC. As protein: CASSLRGSNEQFF.

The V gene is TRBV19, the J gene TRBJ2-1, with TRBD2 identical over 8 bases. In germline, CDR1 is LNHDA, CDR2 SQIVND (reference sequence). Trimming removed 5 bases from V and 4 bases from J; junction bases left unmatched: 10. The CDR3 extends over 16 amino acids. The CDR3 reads CASSLSGGSGYNEQFF. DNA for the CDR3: TGTGCCAGTAGTCTCTCGGGGGGGAGTGGGTACAATGAGCAGTTCTTC.

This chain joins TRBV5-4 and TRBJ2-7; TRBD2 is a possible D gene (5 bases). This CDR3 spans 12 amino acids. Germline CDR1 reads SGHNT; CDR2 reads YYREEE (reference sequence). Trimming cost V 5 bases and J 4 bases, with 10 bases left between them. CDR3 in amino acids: CASSRLMYEQYF. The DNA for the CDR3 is TGTGCCAGCAGTCGACTAATGTACGAGCAGTACTTC. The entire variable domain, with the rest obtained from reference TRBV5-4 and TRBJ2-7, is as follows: ETGVTQSPTHLIKTRGQQVTLRCSSQSGHNTVSWYQQALGQGPQFIFQYYREEENGRGNFPPRFSGLQFPNYSSELNVNALELDDSALYLCASSRLMYEQYFGPGTRLTVT.

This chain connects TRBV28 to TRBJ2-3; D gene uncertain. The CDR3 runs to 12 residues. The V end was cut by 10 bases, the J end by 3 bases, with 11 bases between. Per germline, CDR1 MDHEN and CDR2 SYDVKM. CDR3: CAKCRSTDTQYF. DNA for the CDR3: TGTGCCAAGTGCAGGTCTACAGATACGCAGTATTTT.

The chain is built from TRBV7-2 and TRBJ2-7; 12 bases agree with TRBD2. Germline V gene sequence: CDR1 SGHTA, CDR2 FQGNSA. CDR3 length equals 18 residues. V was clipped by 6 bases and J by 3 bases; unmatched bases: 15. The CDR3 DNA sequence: TGTGCCAGCAGTCGGGCCGAGACTAGCGGGAGAAGGCGCTACGAGCAGTACTTC. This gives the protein CASSRAETSGRRRYEQYF. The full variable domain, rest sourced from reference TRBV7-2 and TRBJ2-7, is GAGVSQSPSNKVTEKGKDVELRCDPISGHTALYWYRQSLGQGLEFLIYFQGNSAPDKSGLPSDRFSAERTGGSVSTLTIQRTQQEDSAVYLCASSRAETSGRRRYEQYFGPGTRLTVT.

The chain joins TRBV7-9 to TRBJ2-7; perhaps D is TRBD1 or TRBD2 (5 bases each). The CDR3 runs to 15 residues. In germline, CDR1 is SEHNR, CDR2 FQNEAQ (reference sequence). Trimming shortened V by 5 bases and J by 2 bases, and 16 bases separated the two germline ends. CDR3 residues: CASSRSRDGTYEQYF. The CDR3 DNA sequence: TGTGCCAGCAGCCGCTCCCGGGACGGGACCTACGAGCAGTACTTC.

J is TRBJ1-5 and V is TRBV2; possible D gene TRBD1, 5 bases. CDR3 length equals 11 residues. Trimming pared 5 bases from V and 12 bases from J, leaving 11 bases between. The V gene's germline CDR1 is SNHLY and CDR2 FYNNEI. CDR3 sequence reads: CASSTDTRQHF. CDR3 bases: TGTGCCAGCAGTACGGACACACGCCAGCATTTT.

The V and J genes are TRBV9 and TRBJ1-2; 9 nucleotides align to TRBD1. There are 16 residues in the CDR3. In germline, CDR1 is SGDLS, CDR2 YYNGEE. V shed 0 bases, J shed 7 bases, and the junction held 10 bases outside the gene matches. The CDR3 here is CASSVGSTGGSVGYTF. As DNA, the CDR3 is TGTGCCAGCAGCGTAGGGTCGACAGGGGGTAGCGTTGGCTACACCTTC.

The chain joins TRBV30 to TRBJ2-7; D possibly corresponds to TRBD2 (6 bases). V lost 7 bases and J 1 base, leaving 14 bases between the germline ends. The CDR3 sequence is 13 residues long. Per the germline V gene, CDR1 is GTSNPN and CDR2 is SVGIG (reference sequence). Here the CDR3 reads CAYRMGGSYEQYF. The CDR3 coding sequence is TGTGCCTACCGGATGGGGGGTTCCTACGAGCAGTACTTC.

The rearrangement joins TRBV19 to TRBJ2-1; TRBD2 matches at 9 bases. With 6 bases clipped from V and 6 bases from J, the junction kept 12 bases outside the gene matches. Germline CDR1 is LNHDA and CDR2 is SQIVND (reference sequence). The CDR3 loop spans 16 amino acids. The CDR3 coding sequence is TGTGCCAGTAGCCCCGCTGGCGGGAGGGCCGCCAATGAGCAGTTCTTC. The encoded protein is CASSPAGGRAANEQFF.

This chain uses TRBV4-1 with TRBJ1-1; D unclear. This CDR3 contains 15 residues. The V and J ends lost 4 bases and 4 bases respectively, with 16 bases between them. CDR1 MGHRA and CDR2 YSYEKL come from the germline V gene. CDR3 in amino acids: CASSPTLFGVTEAFF. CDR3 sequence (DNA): TGCGCCAGCAGCCCGACGCTCTTTGGAGTCACTGAAGCTTTCTTT.

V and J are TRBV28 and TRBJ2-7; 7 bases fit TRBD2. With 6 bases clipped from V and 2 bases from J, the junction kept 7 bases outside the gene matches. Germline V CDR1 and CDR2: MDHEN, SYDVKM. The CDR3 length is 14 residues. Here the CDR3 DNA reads TGTGCCAGCAGCGTCGGGGCGGGAGCCTACGAGCAGTACTTC. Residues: CASSVGAGAYEQYF.

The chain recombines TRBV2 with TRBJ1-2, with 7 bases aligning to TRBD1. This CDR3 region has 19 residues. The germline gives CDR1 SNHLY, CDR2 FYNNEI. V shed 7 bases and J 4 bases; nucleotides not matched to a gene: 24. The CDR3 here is CASINHGGQGGGGLYGYTF. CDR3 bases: TGTGCCAGCATCAACCACGGGGGCCAGGGGGGAGGGGGCCTCTATGGCTACACCTTC.

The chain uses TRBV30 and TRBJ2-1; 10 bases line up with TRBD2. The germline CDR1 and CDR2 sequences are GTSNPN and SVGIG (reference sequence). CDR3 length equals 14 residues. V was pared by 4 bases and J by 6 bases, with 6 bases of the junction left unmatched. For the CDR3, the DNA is TGTGCCTGGACCCTACTAGCGGGATCCAATGAGCAGTTCTTC. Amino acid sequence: CAWTLLAGSNEQFF. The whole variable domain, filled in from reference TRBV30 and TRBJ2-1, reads SQTIHQWPATLVQPVGSPLSLECTVEGTSNPNLYWYRQAAGRGLQLLFYSVGIGQISSEVPQNLSASRPQDRQFILSSKKLLLSDSGFYLCAWTLLAGSNEQFFGPGTRLTVL.

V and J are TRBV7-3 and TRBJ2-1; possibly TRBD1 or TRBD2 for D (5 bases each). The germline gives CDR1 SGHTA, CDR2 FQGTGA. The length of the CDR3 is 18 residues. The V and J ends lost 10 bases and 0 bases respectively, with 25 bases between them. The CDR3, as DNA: TGTGCCATTGCTTTAGGGACCGAAAAGAAGAACTCCTACAATGAGCAGTTCTTC. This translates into CAIALGTEKKNSYNEQFF.

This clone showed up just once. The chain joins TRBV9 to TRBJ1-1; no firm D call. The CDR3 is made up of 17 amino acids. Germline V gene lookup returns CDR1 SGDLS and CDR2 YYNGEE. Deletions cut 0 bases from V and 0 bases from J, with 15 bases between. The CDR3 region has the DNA TGTGCCAGCAGCGTAGGAGGCGGCAGAAGCATGAACACTGAAGCTTTCTTT. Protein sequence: CASSVGGGRSMNTEAFF.

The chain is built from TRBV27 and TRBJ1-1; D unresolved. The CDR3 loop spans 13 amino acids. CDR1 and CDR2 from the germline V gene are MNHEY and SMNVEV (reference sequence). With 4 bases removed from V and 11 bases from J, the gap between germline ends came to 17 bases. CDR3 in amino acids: CASSSISGGEAFF. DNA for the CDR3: TGTGCCAGCAGTTCCATTTCGGGAGGTGAGGCTTTCTTT.

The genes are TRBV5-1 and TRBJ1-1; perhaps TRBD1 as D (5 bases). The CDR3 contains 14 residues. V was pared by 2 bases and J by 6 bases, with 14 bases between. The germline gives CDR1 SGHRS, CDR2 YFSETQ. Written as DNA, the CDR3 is TGCGCCAGCAGCTTACAGATAGCGGGGCCTGAAGCTTTCTTT. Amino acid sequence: CASSLQIAGPEAFF.

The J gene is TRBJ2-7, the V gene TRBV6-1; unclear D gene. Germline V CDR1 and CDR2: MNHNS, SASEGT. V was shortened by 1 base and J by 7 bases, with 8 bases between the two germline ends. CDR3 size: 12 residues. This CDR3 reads CASSEGGTEQYF. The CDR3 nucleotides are TGTGCCAGCAGTGAAGGAGGCACTGAGCAGTACTTC.

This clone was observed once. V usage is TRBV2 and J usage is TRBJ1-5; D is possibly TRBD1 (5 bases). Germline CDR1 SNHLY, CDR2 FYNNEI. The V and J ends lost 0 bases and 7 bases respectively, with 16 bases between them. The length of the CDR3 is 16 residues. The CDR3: CASSEAWSGQRQPQHF. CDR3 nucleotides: TGTGCCAGCAGTGAAGCGTGGAGCGGACAACGGCAGCCCCAGCATTTT.

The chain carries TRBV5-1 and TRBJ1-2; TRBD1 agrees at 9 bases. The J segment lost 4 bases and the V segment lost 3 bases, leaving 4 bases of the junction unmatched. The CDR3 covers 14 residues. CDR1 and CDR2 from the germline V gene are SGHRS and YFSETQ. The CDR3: CASSWTGASYGYTF. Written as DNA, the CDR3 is TGCGCCAGCAGCTGGACAGGGGCGAGCTATGGCTACACCTTC.

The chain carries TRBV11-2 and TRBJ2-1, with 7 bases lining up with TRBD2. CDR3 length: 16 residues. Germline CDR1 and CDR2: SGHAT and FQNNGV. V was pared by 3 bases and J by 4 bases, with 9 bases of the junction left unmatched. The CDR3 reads CASSLAGRGLYNEQFF. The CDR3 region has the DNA TGTGCCAGCAGCTTGGCTGGGAGGGGCCTATACAATGAGCAGTTCTTC.

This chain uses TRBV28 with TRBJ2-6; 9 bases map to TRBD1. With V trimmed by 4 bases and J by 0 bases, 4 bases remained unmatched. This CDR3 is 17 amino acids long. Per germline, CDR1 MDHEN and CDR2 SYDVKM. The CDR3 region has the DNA TGTGCCAGCAGTTCCGACAGGGGGGGCTCTGGGGCCAACGTCCTGACTTTC. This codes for CASSSDRGGSGANVLTF.

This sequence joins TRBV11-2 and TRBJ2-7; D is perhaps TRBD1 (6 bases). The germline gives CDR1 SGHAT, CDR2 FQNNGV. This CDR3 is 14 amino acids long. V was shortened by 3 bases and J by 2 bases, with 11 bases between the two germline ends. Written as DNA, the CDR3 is TGTGCCAGCAGCTTGAGGGGGTTAGCCTACGAGCAGTACTTC. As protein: CASSLRGLAYEQYF.

CDR3 sequence: CASSEDRIQPQHF. The CDR3 nucleotides are TGTGCCAGCAGTGAAGACAGAATCCAGCCCCAGCATTTT. The chain recombines TRBV2 with TRBJ1-5, with no clear D. Germline CDR1 SNHLY, CDR2 FYNNEI. This CDR3 has 13 residues. Trimming left V 1 base short and J 7 bases short, with 8 bases between.

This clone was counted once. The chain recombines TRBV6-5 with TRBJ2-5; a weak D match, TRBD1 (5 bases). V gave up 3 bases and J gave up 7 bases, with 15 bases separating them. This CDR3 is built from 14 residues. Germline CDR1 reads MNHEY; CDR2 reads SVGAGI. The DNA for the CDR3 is TGTGCCAGCAGTTATAAGGGGTGGTTGGGGACCCAGTACTTC. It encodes CASSYKGWLGTQYF.